This T cell receptor (beta chain) was observed in a study of OX40 agonist ivuxolimab in advanced cancers. The wider study: A mean age of approximately 60 years, range about 23 to 90, was recorded, and around 85% were male. Therapy given before enrollment (anti-PD-1, anti-PD-L1 or anti-CTLA-4) was allowed, and roughly 41% had some.

Overall study findings and caveats: More expanded clones were seen, on average, in CD8+ T cells than in CD4+. It was not determined which antigens were specifically recognized by the peripheral T cells that had undergone clonal expansion.

The repertoire was sequenced with immunoSEQ multiplex PCR; TCRdb's copy has only in-frame clones and lacks some. Among 20,000 to 25,000 clones listed, 80% to 90% were seen once. The germline V gene has CDR1 SEHNR and CDR2 FQNEAQ (reference sequence). Deletions cut 5 bases from V and 0 bases from J, with 11 bases between. The CDR3 is made up of 14 amino acids. Of note for this clone: Its antigen remains unidentified.

This receptor was obtained from an adult with an advanced solid tumor such as melanoma, head and neck, liver or kidney cancer. Specimen: CD4+ or CD8+ T cells sorted from blood, collected in a trial of the OX40 agonist ivuxolimab. The gene calls are TRBV7-9 and TRBJ2-7; D gene ambiguous. For the CDR3, the DNA is TGTGCCAGCAGCACCCTCCCCTCCTCCTACGAGCAGTACTTC. Its translation: CASSTLPSSYEQYF.